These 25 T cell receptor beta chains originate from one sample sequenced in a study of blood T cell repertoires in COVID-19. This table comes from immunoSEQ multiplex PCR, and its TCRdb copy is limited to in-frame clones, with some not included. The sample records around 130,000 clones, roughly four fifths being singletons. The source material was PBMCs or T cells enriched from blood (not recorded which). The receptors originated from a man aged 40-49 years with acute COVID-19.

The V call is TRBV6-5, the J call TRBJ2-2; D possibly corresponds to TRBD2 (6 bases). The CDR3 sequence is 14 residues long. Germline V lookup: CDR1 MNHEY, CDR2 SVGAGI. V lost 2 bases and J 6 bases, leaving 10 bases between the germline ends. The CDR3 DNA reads TGTGCCAGCAGTTACGGGGGGAGCTCCGGGGAGCTGTTTTTT. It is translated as CASSYGGSSGELFF.

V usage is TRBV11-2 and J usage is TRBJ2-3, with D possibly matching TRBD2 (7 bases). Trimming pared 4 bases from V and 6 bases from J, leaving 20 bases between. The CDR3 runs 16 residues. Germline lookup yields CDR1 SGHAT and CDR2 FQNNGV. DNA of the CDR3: TGTGCCAGCAGCTCTACCATGGGGGGGGCAAGGGATACGCAGTATTTT. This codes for CASSSTMGGARDTQYF.

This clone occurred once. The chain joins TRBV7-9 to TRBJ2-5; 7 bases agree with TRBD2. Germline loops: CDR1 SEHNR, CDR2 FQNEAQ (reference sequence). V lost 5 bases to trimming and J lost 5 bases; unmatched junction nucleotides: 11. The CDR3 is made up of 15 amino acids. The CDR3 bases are TGTGCCAGCAGCCTGAGGCGGGGGTTAGAGGAGACCCAGTACTTC. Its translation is CASSLRRGLEETQYF.

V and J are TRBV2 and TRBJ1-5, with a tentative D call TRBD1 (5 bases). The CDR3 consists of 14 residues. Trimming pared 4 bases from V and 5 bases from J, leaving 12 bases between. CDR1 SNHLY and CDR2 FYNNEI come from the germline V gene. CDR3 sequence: CASSAGREDQPQHF. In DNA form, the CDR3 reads TGTGCCAGCAGTGCGGGCAGGGAGGATCAGCCCCAGCATTTT.

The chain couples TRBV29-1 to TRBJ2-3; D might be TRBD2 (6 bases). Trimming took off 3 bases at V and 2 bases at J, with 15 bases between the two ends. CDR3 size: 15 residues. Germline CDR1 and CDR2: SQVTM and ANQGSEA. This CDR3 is CSVEALARATDTQYF. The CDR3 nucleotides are TGCAGCGTTGAGGCTCTAGCGAGAGCCACAGATACGCAGTATTTT.

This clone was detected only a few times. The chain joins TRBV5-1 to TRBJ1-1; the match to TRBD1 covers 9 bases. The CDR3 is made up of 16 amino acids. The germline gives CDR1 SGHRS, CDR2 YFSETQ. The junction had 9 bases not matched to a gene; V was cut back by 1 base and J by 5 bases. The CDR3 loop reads CASSLLDRGAGTEAFF. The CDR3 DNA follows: TGCGCCAGCAGCTTGCTAGACAGGGGGGCCGGGACTGAAGCTTTCTTT.

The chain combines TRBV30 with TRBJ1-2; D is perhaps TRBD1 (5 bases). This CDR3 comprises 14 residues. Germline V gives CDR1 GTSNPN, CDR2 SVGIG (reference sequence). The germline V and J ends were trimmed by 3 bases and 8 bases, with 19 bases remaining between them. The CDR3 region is CAWRTQSQGVGYTF. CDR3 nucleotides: TGTGCCTGGAGGACTCAATCCCAAGGGGTAGGCTACACCTTC.

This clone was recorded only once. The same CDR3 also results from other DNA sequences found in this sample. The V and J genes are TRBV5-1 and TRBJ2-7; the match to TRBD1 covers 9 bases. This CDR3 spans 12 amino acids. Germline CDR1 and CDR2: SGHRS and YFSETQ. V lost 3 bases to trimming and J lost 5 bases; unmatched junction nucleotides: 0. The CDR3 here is CASSWTGDEQYF. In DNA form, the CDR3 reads TGCGCCAGCAGCTGGACAGGGGACGAGCAGTACTTC. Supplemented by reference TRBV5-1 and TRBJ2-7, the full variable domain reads KAGVTQTPRYLIKTRGQQVTLSCSPISGHRSVSWYQQTPGQGLQFLFEYFSETQRNKGNFPGRFSGRQFSNSRSEMNVSTLELGDSALYLCASSWTGDEQYFGPGTRLTVT.

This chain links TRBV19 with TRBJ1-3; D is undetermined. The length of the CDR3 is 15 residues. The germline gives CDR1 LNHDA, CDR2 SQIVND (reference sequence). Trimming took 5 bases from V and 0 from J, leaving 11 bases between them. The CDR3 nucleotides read TGTGCCAGTAGTGTGACGGGTATCTCTGGAAACACCATATATTTT. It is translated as CASSVTGISGNTIYF.

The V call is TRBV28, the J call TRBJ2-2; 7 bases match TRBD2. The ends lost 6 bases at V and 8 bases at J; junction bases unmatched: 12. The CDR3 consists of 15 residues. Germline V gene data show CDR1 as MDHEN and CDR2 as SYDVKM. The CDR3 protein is CASRPHGGRGGELFF. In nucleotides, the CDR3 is TGTGCCAGCAGACCCCACGGGGGGAGGGGAGGGGAGCTGTTTTTT.

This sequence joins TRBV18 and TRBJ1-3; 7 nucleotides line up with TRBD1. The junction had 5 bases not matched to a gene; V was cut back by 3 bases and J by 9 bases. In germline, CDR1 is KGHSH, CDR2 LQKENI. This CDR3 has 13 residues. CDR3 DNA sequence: TGTGCCAGCTCACCCGGACAGGACGGCACCATATATTTT. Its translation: CASSPGQDGTIYF. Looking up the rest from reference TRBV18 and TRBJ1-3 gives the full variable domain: NAGVMQNPRHLVRRRGQEARLRCSPMKGHSHVYWYRQLPEEGLKFMVYLQKENIIDESGMPKERFSAEFPKEGPSILRIQQVVRGDSAAYFCASSPGQDGTIYFGEGSWLTVV.

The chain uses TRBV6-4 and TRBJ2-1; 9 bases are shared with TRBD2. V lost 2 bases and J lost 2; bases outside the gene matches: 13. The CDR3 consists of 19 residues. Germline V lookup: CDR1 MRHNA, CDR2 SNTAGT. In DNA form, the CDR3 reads TGTGCCAGCAGTGACCCGGGACTAGCCCGGAGGATAGCCTACAATGAGCAGTTCTTC. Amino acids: CASSDPGLARRIAYNEQFF.

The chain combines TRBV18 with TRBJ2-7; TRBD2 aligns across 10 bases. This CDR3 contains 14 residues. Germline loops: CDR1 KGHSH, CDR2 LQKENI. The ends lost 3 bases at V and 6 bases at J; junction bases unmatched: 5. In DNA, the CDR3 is TGTGCCAGCTCACCCGGGACTAGCGTGGCCGAGCAGTACTTC. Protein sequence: CASSPGTSVAEQYF.

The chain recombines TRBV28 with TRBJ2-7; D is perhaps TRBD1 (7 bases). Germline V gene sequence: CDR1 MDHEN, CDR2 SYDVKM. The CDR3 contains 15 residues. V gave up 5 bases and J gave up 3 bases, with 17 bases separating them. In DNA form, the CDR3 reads TGTGCCAGCAGTCTCTACCAGGGGGGAGGCTACGAGCAGTACTTC. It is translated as CASSLYQGGGYEQYF.

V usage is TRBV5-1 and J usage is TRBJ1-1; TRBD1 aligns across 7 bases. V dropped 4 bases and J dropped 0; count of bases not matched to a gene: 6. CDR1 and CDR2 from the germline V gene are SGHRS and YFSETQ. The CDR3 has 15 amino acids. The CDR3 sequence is CASSLSTGVNTEAFF. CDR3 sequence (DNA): TGCGCCAGCAGCCTCTCCACAGGGGTGAACACTGAAGCTTTCTTT.

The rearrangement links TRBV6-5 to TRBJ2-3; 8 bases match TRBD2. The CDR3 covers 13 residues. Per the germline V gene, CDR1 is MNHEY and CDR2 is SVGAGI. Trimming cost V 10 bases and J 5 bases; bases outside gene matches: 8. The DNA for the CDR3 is TGTGCCATAAGTCCCGGGGGGGTAGATACGCAGTATTTT. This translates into CAISPGGVDTQYF.

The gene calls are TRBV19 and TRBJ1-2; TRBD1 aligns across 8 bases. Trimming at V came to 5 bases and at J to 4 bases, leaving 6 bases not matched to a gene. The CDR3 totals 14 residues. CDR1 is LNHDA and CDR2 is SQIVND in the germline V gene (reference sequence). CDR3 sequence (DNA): TGTGCCAGTAGTTTTACAGGGGGAGTCTATGGCTACACCTTC. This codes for CASSFTGGVYGYTF.

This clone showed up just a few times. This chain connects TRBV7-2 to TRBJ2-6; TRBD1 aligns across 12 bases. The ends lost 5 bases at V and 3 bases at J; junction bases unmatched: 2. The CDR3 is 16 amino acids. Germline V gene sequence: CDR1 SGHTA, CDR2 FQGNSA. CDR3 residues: CASSGTGGSGANVLTF. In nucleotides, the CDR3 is TGTGCCAGCAGCGGGACAGGGGGCAGTGGGGCCAACGTCCTGACTTTC.

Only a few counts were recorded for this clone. CDR3 protein: CASSLTPSGRTEQYF. CDR3 DNA sequence: TGTGCCAGCAGCTTAACGCCTAGCGGGAGAACCGAGCAGTACTTC. The rearrangement links TRBV7-3 to TRBJ2-7; 10 bases line up with TRBD2. Germline V gene sequence: CDR1 SGHTA, CDR2 FQGTGA. The CDR3 runs 15 residues. J lost 6 bases, V lost 0 bases, and 5 bases had no gene match.

CDR3 amino acids: CATSDFKSTDTQYF. DNA for the CDR3: TGTGCCACCAGTGATTTTAAAAGCACAGATACGCAGTATTTT. The rearrangement links TRBV24-1 to TRBJ2-3; no clear D gene. The CDR3 loop spans 14 amino acids. The V gene's germline CDR1 is KGHDR and CDR2 SFDVKD. V was trimmed by 1 base and J by 0 bases, leaving 4 bases between them.

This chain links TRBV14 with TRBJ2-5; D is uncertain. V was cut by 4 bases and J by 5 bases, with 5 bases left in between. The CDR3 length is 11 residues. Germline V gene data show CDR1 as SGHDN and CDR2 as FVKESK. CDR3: CASSRQETQYF. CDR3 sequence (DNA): TGTGCCAGCAGCCGCCAGGAGACCCAGTACTTC.

This chain's CDR3 is CASSFLAGQETQYF. The CDR3 nucleotides are TGTGCCAGCAGCTTCTTAGCGGGACAAGAGACCCAGTACTTC. The J gene is TRBJ2-5, the V gene TRBV7-9; 8 nucleotides agree with TRBD2. This CDR3 is 14 amino acids long. V lost 3 bases and J lost 2; bases outside the gene matches: 2. From germline, CDR1 is SEHNR and CDR2 FQNEAQ (reference sequence). Variable domain in full (rest from reference TRBV7-9 and TRBJ2-5): DTGVSQNPRHKITKRGQNVTFRCDPISEHNRLYWYRQTLGQGPEFLTYFQNEAQLEKSRLLSDRFSAERPKGSFSTLEIQRTEQGDSAMYLCASSFLAGQETQYFGPGTRLLVL.

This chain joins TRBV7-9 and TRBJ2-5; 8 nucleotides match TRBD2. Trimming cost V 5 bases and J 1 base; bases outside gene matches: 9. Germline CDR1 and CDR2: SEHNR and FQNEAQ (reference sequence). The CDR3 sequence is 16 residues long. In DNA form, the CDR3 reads TGTGCCAGCAGCAACCCGGGACTAGGGGGCCAAGAGACCCAGTACTTC. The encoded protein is CASSNPGLGGQETQYF.

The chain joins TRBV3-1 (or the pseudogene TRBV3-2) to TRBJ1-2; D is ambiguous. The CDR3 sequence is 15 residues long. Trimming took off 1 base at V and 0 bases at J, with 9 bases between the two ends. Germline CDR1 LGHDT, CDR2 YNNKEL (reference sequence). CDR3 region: CASSQGDKPNYGYTF. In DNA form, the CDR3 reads TGTGCCAGCAGCCAAGGCGACAAACCTAACTATGGCTACACCTTC.

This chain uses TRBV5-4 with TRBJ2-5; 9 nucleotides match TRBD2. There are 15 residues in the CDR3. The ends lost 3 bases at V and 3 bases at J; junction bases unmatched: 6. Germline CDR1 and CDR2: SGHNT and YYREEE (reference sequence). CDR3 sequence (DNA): TGTGCCAGCAGCTCCCGTGCTAGCGGGGAAGAGACCCAGTACTTC. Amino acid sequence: CASSSRASGEETQYF.